This TCR beta chain was identified during a study of CD8 T cells in Susac syndrome (dated by TCRdb to the late 2010s). For context, the study as a whole: Whether CD8+ T cell activation and differentiation in Susac syndrome was antigen driven was tested using repertoire sequencing. On the study overall, not on this receptor specifically: The number of individuals in the TCR sequencing and HLA analysis was acknowledged as relatively small.

Peripheral blood CD8+ and CD4+ T cells from healthy donors, Susac syndrome patients and multiple sclerosis patients were profiled using high-throughput TCR beta sequencing. Healthy donors were included as age- and sex-matched controls. Bulk CD8+ and CD4+ T cells were purified by magnetic negative isolation, while CD8+ TEMRA cells were enriched using FACS. Blood was drawn into EDTA tubes, processed within 24 hours, and PBMCs were isolated by density gradient centrifugation. PBMCs intended for TCR sequencing were cryopreserved in liquid nitrogen and were subsequently thawed in a 37 degrees C water bath. A purity of at least 90% was achieved for sorted or isolated CD4+, CD8+ and CD8+ TEMRA cells. RNA was extracted using the RNeasy kit, and about 0.45 to 1 microgram was reverse transcribed with random hexamers. The immunoSEQ multiplex PCR assay, covering 54 Vbeta and 13 Jbeta segments, was used to amplify TCR beta CDR3 regions. To correct PCR amplification bias, a synthetic template baseline was used for both primer optimization and computational correction. The authors' pipeline ran thus. Reads were assigned to V, D and J genes according to IMGT and analyzed in immunoSEQ Analyzer, with only productive sequences retained. Clonality was computed as one minus Shannon entropy normalized by log2 of the number of productive unique sequences. For each patient and control, public and private clones were evaluated among the 100 most prevalent clones. Clones were defined as Susac-specific if absent from the healthy and MS cohorts, from 1052 published viral clones and from other ImmuneACCESS disease sequences. TCRdb itself trimmed the public reads at Q25 with fastp, ran MiXCR and retained productive beta chains. Rows are unified per CDR3 protein, each entry keeping the most common DNA and genes. The V and J calls were determined by TCRdb, not by the authors. This sample comprises around 150,000 distinct CDR3 sequences, just over 90% of them detected only once. The ten largest clones capture more than 0.13% of the sample.

As for this clonotype: Its antigen has not been determined. Within one base of it there is no much larger clone, and no base qualities were kept.

This clonotype originated in a human donor in good health. Input material: CD4+ T cells from PBMCs.

The CDR3 protein is CASSPSPDREREQYF. The sequenced DNA: TGTGCCAGCAGCCCCAGTCCGGACAGGGAACGCGAGCAGTACTTC. Rearrangement joined TRBV5-4 to TRBJ2-7; 8 bases in the middle match TRBD1. V and J are trimmed by 4 bases and 6 bases, and the gene matches miss 12 bases of the junction. The CDR3 numbers 15 residues from cysteine through phenylalanine. Just CDR3 DNA is preserved here, 45 bases in frame from base 1. CDR1 and CDR2 were assigned from the germline V gene (reference sequence) as SGHNT and YYREEE.